A single sample gave rise to the 29 T cell receptor beta chains below, sequenced in a study of human T cells and chemical hapten exposure. Via MiXCR, TCRdb re-called the RACE reads, giving one row per CDR3 protein. The sample lists approximately 80,000 distinct CDR3 sequences; roughly 10% were seen once. Sample time point: patch test 1, 2 weeks after DPC sensitization. Sample treatment: therapeutic diphenylcyclopropenone sensitization with weekly scalp DPC. Material: whole blood, obtained in connection with sensitization to the hapten diphenylcyclopropenone (DPC). The receptor source for this set is a woman aged 50 to 60 with alopecia areata. Some clones in this sample may be carry-over from other donors' samples.

This clonotype was found a few times. The chain uses TRBV28 and TRBJ1-3; the match to TRBD1 covers 9 bases. CDR3 length: 15 residues. Germline CDR1 and CDR2: MDHEN and SYDVKM. V shed 5 bases, J shed 2 bases, and the junction held 4 bases outside the gene matches. The CDR3 sequence: CASSTRDRAGNTIYF. CDR3 nucleotides: TGTGCCAGCAGTACCCGGGACAGGGCTGGAAACACCATATATTTT.

In its sample, this clonotype was seen many times. Here the CDR3 reads CASSGTGPATNEKLFF. The CDR3 nucleotides are TGTGCCAGTAGTGGGACAGGCCCTGCAACTAATGAAAAACTGTTTTTT. The V call is TRBV19, the J call TRBJ1-4; 8 positions agree with TRBD1. Germline V gene data show CDR1 as LNHDA and CDR2 as SQIVND (reference sequence). The CDR3 extends over 16 amino acids. J was trimmed by 0 bases and V by 5 bases; bases with no gene match: 5.

This clonotype was detected many times. Written as DNA, the CDR3 is TGTGCCACCGGGGGGAGAGGGGCTTCCACTCCGCTCTCTGGAAACACCATATATTTT. This gives the protein CATGGRGASTPLSGNTIYF. The chain employs TRBV15 and TRBJ1-3; a possible D gene is TRBD1 (5 bases). The germline CDR1 and CDR2 sequences are LNHNV and YYDKDF (reference sequence). Trimming took 8 bases from V and 0 from J, leaving 26 bases between them. The CDR3 has 19 amino acids.

Details on this clonotype: Germline and junction disagree at one end, which may indicate a read error. The V gene is TRBV9, the J gene TRBJ2-1, with 7 bases matching TRBD2. This CDR3 region has 17 residues. Per the germline V gene, CDR1 is SGDLS and CDR2 is YYNGEE. In DNA, the CDR3 is TGTGCCAACAGCCCAGACCCCACTAGCGCCTCCTACAATGAGCAGTTCTTC. The encoded protein is CANSPDPTSASYNEQFF.

In this sample, this clonotype turned up many times. The chain has TRBV12-3 or TRBV12-4 and TRBJ2-3, with D maybe TRBD2 (6 bases). The CDR3 is made up of 19 amino acids. The V end was cut by 2 bases, the J end by 1 base, with 22 bases between. The CDR3 protein is CASSLREEGLESGTDTQYF. The DNA for the CDR3 is TGTGCCAGCAGTTTAAGGGAGGAGGGCCTAGAGTCGGGCACAGATACGCAGTATTTT.

This clonotype turned up a few times. The rearrangement joins TRBV7-8 to TRBJ1-3, with TRBD1 as a possible D gene (5 bases). CDR1 and CDR2 (germline): SGHVS, FQNEAQ. V lost 4 bases to trimming and J lost 0 bases, with 7 bases between them. This CDR3 is 14 amino acids long. CDR3 DNA sequence: TGTGCCAGCAGCTGGGGCCACTCTGGAAACACCATATATTTT. The encoded protein is CASSWGHSGNTIYF.

The chain employs TRBV6-6 and TRBJ2-1; 11 bases agree with TRBD2. From germline, CDR1 is MNHNY and CDR2 SVGAGI (reference sequence). The CDR3 is 19 amino acids. V lost 6 bases, J lost 0 bases, and 13 bases stayed unmatched. Here the CDR3 reads CASSRLAGGFSSSYNEQFF. CDR3 nucleotides: TGTGCCAGCAGCCGCCTAGCGGGAGGTTTCTCGAGCTCCTACAATGAGCAGTTCTTC.

This clonotype was seen at least ten times. The rearrangement uses TRBV7-3 and TRBJ1-2; 7 bases fit TRBD1. V lost 3 bases, J lost 6 bases, and 4 bases stayed unmatched. The CDR3 covers 13 residues. The germline V gene has CDR1 SGHTA and CDR2 FQGTGA. The CDR3 loop is CASSFSQGDGYTF. The CDR3 DNA follows: TGTGCCAGCAGCTTCAGCCAGGGGGATGGCTACACCTTC.

This clonotype was observed a few times. The chain carries TRBV6-1 and TRBJ2-1; D is unclear. This CDR3 comprises 13 residues. Germline CDR1 MNHNS, CDR2 SASEGT. Trimming left V 5 bases short and J 4 bases short, with 9 bases between. The CDR3 spells CASSLNRYNEQFF. The DNA of the CDR3 is TGTGCCAGCAGTCTCAACAGATACAATGAGCAGTTCTTC.

This clonotype was recorded a few times. V usage is TRBV5-1 and J usage is TRBJ1-1, with D perhaps matching TRBD1 (6 bases). The CDR3 extends over 15 amino acids. Germline V gene lookup returns CDR1 SGHRS and CDR2 YFSETQ. Trimming pared 4 bases from V and 6 bases from J, leaving 19 bases between. The CDR3 sequence is CASSRDTMQFAEAFF. The CDR3 DNA reads TGCGCCAGCAGCCGGGACACCATGCAGTTTGCTGAAGCTTTCTTT.

The chain joins TRBV20-1 to TRBJ2-3; the match to TRBD2 covers 9 bases. J was trimmed by 5 bases and V by 4 bases; bases with no gene match: 10. Germline lookup yields CDR1 DFQATT and CDR2 SNEGSKA (reference sequence). This CDR3 comprises 15 residues. The CDR3 DNA reads TGCAGTGCTACTGATGCGCTAGCGGGACAAGATACGCAGTATTTT. Protein sequence: CSATDALAGQDTQYF.

The chain recombines TRBV20-1 with TRBJ1-2, with 7 bases lining up with TRBD1. Unmatched junction bases numbered 5, after V lost 7 bases and J lost 0 bases. This CDR3 contains 13 residues. Germline V lookup: CDR1 DFQATT, CDR2 SNEGSKA (reference sequence). CDR3 nucleotides: TGCAGTGTTCACGGGACAGCTAACTATGGCTACACCTTC. Translation gives CSVHGTANYGYTF.

The V gene is TRBV5-6, the J gene TRBJ2-3, with D possibly called TRBD1 or TRBD2 (6 bases each). Germline assignment: CDR1 SGHDT and CDR2 YYEEEE. The CDR3 spans 16 residues. Trimming stripped 0 bases from V and 7 bases from J, with 18 bases between. CDR3: CASSLDRGVVGNTQYF. The CDR3 nucleotides read TGTGCCAGCAGCTTGGATAGGGGGGTCGTTGGTAATACGCAGTATTTT.

This clonotype was detected many times. This chain uses TRBV14 with TRBJ2-1; D is ambiguous. The CDR3 has 13 amino acids. V gave up 2 bases and J gave up 8 bases, with 10 bases separating them. Looked up from germline, CDR1 is SGHDN and CDR2 is FVKESK. The CDR3 loop is CASSQSSIHEQFF. The CDR3 DNA reads TGTGCCAGCAGCCAATCGAGCATCCATGAGCAGTTCTTC.

In its sample, this clonotype was seen a few times. The rearrangement joins TRBV6-5 to TRBJ1-3; tentatively, D is TRBD1 (6 bases). Between the trimmed V and J ends, which lost 10 bases and 8 bases, there was a span of 15 bases. The CDR3 loop spans 12 amino acids. The germline V gene has CDR1 MNHEY and CDR2 SVGAGI. The CDR3 protein is CATKDSPHTIYF. In nucleotides, the CDR3 is TGTGCCACCAAGGACAGCCCTCACACCATATATTTT.

This clonotype was seen a handful of times. V is TRBV30 and J is TRBJ2-1, with TRBD2 identical over 11 bases. This CDR3 region has 19 residues. V was pared by 3 bases and J by 0 bases, with 13 bases of the junction left unmatched. Per germline, CDR1 GTSNPN and CDR2 SVGIG (reference sequence). The chain's CDR3 is CAWSQILAGATSSYNEQFF. CDR3 DNA sequence: TGTGCCTGGAGCCAAATACTAGCGGGAGCAACGAGCTCCTACAATGAGCAGTTCTTC.

This clonotype was observed a handful of times. The J gene is TRBJ2-3, the V gene TRBV7-9; D possibly corresponds to TRBD1 (5 bases). V gave up 3 bases and J gave up 0 bases, with 7 bases separating them. The CDR3 is 14 residues long. Looked up from germline, CDR1 is SEHNR and CDR2 is FQNEAQ (reference sequence). The CDR3 loop is CASSFRASTDTQYF. CDR3 sequence (DNA): TGTGCCAGCAGCTTCAGGGCGAGCACAGATACGCAGTATTTT.

This clonotype was observed many times. The CDR3 nucleotides read TGTGCCAGCAGTTTCCGCAGTTTGGGAGCCGTAGGGGACGAGCAGTACTTC. Translated, it gives CASSFRSLGAVGDEQYF. The rearrangement uses TRBV28 and TRBJ2-7; D is tentatively TRBD1 or TRBD2 (5 bases each). This CDR3 is 17 amino acids long. V gave up 3 bases and J gave up 5 bases, with 23 bases separating them. Germline V CDR1 and CDR2: MDHEN, SYDVKM.

The chain has TRBV6-5 and TRBJ2-5, with D unclear. This CDR3 spans 16 amino acids. Germline CDR1 reads MNHEY; CDR2 reads SVGAGI. V lost 0 bases and J lost 2, with 13 bases in between. Here the CDR3 DNA reads TGTGCCAGCAGTTACTCCCCCGGATTTGGGCAAGAGACCCAGTACTTC. Protein: CASSYSPGFGQETQYF.

Only a few counts were recorded for this clonotype. The gene calls are TRBV12-3 or TRBV12-4 and TRBJ2-7, with 8 bases matching TRBD1. This CDR3 comprises 15 residues. Trimming removed 2 bases from V and 4 bases from J; junction bases left unmatched: 7. This chain's CDR3 is CASSLRAGGRYEQYF. DNA for the CDR3: TGTGCCAGCAGTTTACGGGCAGGGGGCAGATACGAGCAGTACTTC.

This clonotype was found a few times. The chain has TRBV7-3 and TRBJ1-1; maybe TRBD1 (5 bases). The length of the CDR3 is 13 residues. Trimming left V 5 bases short and J 4 bases short, with 11 bases between. Looked up from germline, CDR1 is SGHTA and CDR2 is FQGTGA. CDR3 amino acids: CASSNQGVTEAFF. The CDR3 region has the DNA TGTGCCAGCAGCAACCAGGGAGTCACTGAAGCTTTCTTT.

In its sample, this clonotype was seen many times. The chain combines TRBV25-1 with TRBJ1-2, with D uncertain. CDR1 is MGHDK, CDR2 SYGVNS, per germline. This CDR3 comprises 14 residues. Trimming removed 8 bases from V and 5 bases from J, with 18 bases in between. CDR3 in DNA: TGTGCCAGCTCGAACCCCCCCGAAGAATATGGCTACACCTTC. It codes for CASSNPPEEYGYTF.

This clonotype was recorded at least ten times. The CDR3 region has the DNA TGTGCCAGCAGTCGGACAGGAATTAATTCACCCCTCCACTTT. It specifies CASSRTGINSPLHF. The chain couples TRBV6-5 to TRBJ1-6, with TRBD1 matching 7 bases. The CDR3 totals 14 residues. V gave up 5 bases and J gave up 6 bases; unmatched junction bases: 4. Germline values: CDR1 MNHEY, CDR2 SVGAGI.

This rearrangement joins TRBV12-3 or TRBV12-4 to TRBJ1-3; D call uncertain. The V gene lost 4 bases and the J gene lost 4 bases, with 11 bases spanning the gap. CDR3 size: 14 residues. As DNA, the CDR3 is TGTGCCAGCAGTTCTATTTCGCGAGGAAACACCATATATTTT. As protein: CASSSISRGNTIYF.

Ten or more counts support this clonotype. The rearrangement uses TRBV7-6 and TRBJ1-1, with 7 bases identical to TRBD1. The length of the CDR3 is 14 residues. The J segment lost 0 bases and the V segment lost 6 bases, leaving 4 bases of the junction unmatched. Germline values: CDR1 SGHVS, CDR2 FNYEAQ. The CDR3 loop is CASSSQGVNTEAFF. The CDR3 DNA follows: TGTGCCAGCAGTTCCCAGGGGGTGAACACTGAAGCTTTCTTT.

This clonotype has just a few counts. The chain couples TRBV10-3 to TRBJ2-4; D not certain. V was clipped by 1 base and J by 7 bases, with 20 bases between them. Looked up from germline, CDR1 is ENHRY and CDR2 is SYGVKD. The CDR3 loop spans 17 amino acids. CDR3 amino acids: CAISEYVAAPETNIQYF. CDR3 sequence (DNA): TGTGCCATCAGTGAGTATGTTGCGGCCCCGGAAACGAACATTCAGTACTTC.

This chain joins TRBV4-2 and TRBJ1-4, with D uncertain. This CDR3 contains 15 residues. V dropped 1 base and J dropped 4 bases, with 10 bases sitting between them. Germline V gene sequence: CDR1 LGHNA, CDR2 YNFKEQ. CDR3 region: CASSQGLSYNEKLFF. CDR3 nucleotides: TGTGCCAGCAGCCAAGGACTTAGTTATAATGAAAAACTGTTTTTT.

This chain connects TRBV4-1 to TRBJ2-7, with 8 nucleotides matching TRBD1. The CDR3 runs 14 residues. V shed 4 bases, J shed 5 bases, and the junction held 7 bases outside the gene matches. Germline CDR1 is MGHRA and CDR2 is YSYEKL. This CDR3 reads CASSPRQGKHEQYF. CDR3 DNA sequence: TGCGCCAGCAGCCCCCGACAGGGGAAGCACGAGCAGTACTTC.

In regard to this clonotype: A much larger clone lies a single base off, so this may be a read error. The V gene is TRBV28, the J gene TRBJ1-1, with a tentative D call TRBD1 (5 bases). Looked up from germline, CDR1 is MDHEN and CDR2 is SYDVKM. The length of the CDR3 is 14 residues. The CDR3 DNA reads TGTGCCGGCAGTTTCGTGGGGCTCGGCACTGAAGCTTTCTTT. Residues: CAGSFVGLGTEAFF.